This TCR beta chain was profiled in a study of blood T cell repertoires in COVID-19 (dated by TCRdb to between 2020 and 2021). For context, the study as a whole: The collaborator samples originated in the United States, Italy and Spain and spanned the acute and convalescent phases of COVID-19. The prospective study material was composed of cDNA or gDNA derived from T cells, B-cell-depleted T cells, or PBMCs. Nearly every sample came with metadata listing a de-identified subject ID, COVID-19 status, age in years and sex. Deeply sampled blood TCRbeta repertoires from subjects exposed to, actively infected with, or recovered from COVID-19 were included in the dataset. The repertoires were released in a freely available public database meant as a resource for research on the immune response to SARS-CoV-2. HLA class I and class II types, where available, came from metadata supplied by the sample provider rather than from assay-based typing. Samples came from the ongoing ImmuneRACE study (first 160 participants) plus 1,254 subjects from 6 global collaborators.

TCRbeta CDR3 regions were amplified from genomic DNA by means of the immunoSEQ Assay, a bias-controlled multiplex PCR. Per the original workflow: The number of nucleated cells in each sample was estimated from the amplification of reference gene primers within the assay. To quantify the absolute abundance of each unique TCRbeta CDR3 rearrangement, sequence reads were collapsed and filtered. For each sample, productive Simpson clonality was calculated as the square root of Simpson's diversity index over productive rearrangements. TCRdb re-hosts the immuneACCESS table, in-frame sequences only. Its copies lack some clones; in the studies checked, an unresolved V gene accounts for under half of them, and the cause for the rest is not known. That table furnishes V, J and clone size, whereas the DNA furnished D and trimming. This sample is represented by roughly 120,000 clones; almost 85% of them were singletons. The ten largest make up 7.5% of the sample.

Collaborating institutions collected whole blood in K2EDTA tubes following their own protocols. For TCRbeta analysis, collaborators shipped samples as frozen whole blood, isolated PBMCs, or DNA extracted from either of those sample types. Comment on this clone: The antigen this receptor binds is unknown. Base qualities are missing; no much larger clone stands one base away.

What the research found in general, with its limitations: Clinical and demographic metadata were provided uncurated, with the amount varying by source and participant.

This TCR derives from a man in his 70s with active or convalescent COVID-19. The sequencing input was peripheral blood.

The DNA is as follows: TGTGCCAGTAGTGACAACAAGAATCAGCCCCAGCATTTT. Protein translation: CASSDNKNQPQHF. Recombination joined TRBV19 with TRBJ1-5; the D segment cannot be called with confidence. Taken from the germline V gene (reference sequence), the CDR1 and CDR2 loops are LNHDA and SQIVND. Reading from cysteine to phenylalanine, the CDR3 counts 13 amino acids. The read is trimmed to its CDR3 DNA, 39 bases read in frame from base 1. The V end loses 5 bases and the J end loses 4 bases, and a stretch of 9 bases separates them.